The following is a T cell receptor beta chain sequence with its context. This entry is derived from a study of blood T cell repertoires in COVID-19. Participants were placed into cohorts based on the clinical history they reported. Donors in Cohort 3 counted as recovered after two negative PCRs, clearance, or symptom resolution. Clones were read by immunoSEQ multiplex PCR, and TCRdb kept only the in-frame ones, dropping some. The profile shows 450,000 to 500,000 clones, about 85% of them singletons. This clonotype originated in a woman younger than 35 who had recovered from COVID-19. Material: PBMCs or T cells enriched from blood (not recorded which).

CDR3 bases: TGCGCCAGCAGCTTGGCCCAGGGTTATAATTCACCCCTCCACTTT. It translates to CASSLAQGYNSPLHF. This rearrangement joins TRBV5-1 to TRBJ1-6, with a possible D match to TRBD1 (5 bases). The CDR3 length is 15 residues. CDR1 and CDR2 (germline): SGHRS, YFSETQ. V was shortened by 0 bases and J by 4 bases, with 8 bases between the two germline ends.